This TCR beta chain was identified in a study of breast tumors, draining lymph nodes, adjacent tissues. This clonotype was counted at least ten times. No antigen is known for it. General study results and limits: Tumor TCR diversity was below lymph nodes but above nontumor tissue. Luminal-like breast cancer showed significantly greater tumor-nontumor repertoire similarity than basal-like breast cancer did. Tumor T cell lymph node origin was a supported hypothesis, not proven.

Each CDR3 protein is one row after TCRdb ran MiXCR on the multiplex PCR reads. Among approximately 40,000 distinct CDR3 sequences listed, about 36% were seen once. This clonotype originated in a female donor with breast cancer. Some clones in this sample may be carry-over from other donors' samples. The sequenced material came from breast tumor tissue.

The CDR3 DNA sequence: TGTGCCAGCAGTTTATCGGGGATACAAGAGACCCAGTACTTC. This codes for CASSLSGIQETQYF. The V call is TRBV12-3 or TRBV12-4, the J call TRBJ2-5; D is perhaps TRBD2 (5 bases). Trimming shortened V by 2 bases and J by 2 bases, and 9 bases separated the two germline ends. The CDR3 consists of 14 residues.